Listed below are T cell receptor beta chains from one sample, sequenced in a study of T cells in Graves' hyperthyroidism and ophthalmopathy. TCRdb ran MiXCR on the multiplex PCR reads and lists one entry per CDR3 protein. The data contain around 600,000 distinct CDR3 sequences, 14% of them singletons. Sample: blood. The source of these receptors is a woman aged 18-29 years with Graves' ophthalmopathy. Each CDR3 is given with its conserved first and last residue. D genes are given only for firm matches. Where a row states a size, it is once, few, many or the class of an expanded clone; other rows omit it.

v_call,j_call,clone_size,d_call,cdr3_aa,cdr3_nt
TRBV11-2,TRBJ2-7,many,TRBD2,CASSRLAGEGYEQYF,TGTGCCAGCAGCCGACTAGCGGGAGAGGGATACGAGCAGTACTTC
TRBV28,TRBJ2-5,many,-,CASSLDNEETQYF,TGTGCCAGCAGTTTAGACAATGAAGAGACCCAGTACTTC
TRBV6-5,TRBJ2-7,-,-,CASSYSLRLRRAYEQYF,TGTGCCAGCAGTTACTCCCTTAGACTGAGACGGGCCTACGAGCAGTACTTC
TRBV9,TRBJ2-1,few,-,CASSSEGGFYNEQFF,TGTGCCAGCAGCTCAGAGGGGGGATTCTACAATGAGCAGTTCTTC
TRBV28,TRBJ1-5,many,-,CASSLPTGPNQPQHF,TGTGCCAGCAGTCTCCCTACAGGCCCCAATCAGCCCCAGCATTTT
TRBV12-3/TRBV12-4,TRBJ2-5,-,-,CASSRRQSQETQYF,TGTGCCAGCAGCCGACGACAGAGCCAAGAGACCCAGTACTTC
TRBV6-1,TRBJ2-7,-,-,CASSQWQATYEQYF,TGTGCCAGCAGTCAGTGGCAGGCCACCTACGAGCAGTACTTC
TRBV2,TRBJ1-3,many,-,CASSGIPSSGNTIYF,TGTGCCAGCAGTGGGATACCAAGCTCTGGAAACACCATATATTTT
TRBV7-2,TRBJ2-5,many,-,CASSPLGGEETQYF,TGTGCCAGCAGCCCCCTTGGGGGAGAAGAGACCCAGTACTTC
TRBV6-2/TRBV6-3,TRBJ2-6,-,TRBD1,CASSRDRDSGANVLTF,TGTGCCAGCAGTAGGGACAGGGACTCTGGGGCCAACGTCCTGACTTTC
TRBV19,TRBJ2-7,many,-,CASSRSVGESEAYEQYF,TGTGCCAGTAGTCGGTCTGTCGGGGAGTCAGAGGCCTACGAGCAGTACTTC
TRBV6-1,TRBJ2-3,-,TRBD2,CASSRGTNTDTQYF,TGTGCCAGCAGTCGGGGGACTAACACAGATACGCAGTATTTT
TRBV4-1,TRBJ2-7,few,-,CASSTEGGIHEQYF,TGCGCCAGCAGCACCGAAGGAGGGATCCACGAGCAGTACTTC
TRBV20-1,TRBJ2-1,many,TRBD2,CSARVSLAGGVQNEQFF,TGCAGTGCTAGAGTCAGCCTAGCGGGAGGGGTTCAGAATGAGCAGTTCTTC
TRBV27,TRBJ2-7,few,-,CASSLKWMGYEQYF,TGTGCCAGCAGTTTAAAATGGATGGGCTACGAGCAGTACTTC
TRBV3-1,TRBJ2-1,few,TRBD2,CASSQDSRTSGTSYNEQFF,TGTGCCAGCAGCCAAGATAGTCGGACTAGCGGCACTTCCTACAATGAGCAGTTCTTC
TRBV20-1,TRBJ2-3,many,TRBD2,CSAQEGASGKGDTQYF,TGCAGTGCTCAAGAGGGGGCTAGCGGGAAAGGGGATACGCAGTATTTT
TRBV7-8,TRBJ2-3,many,-,CASSLPQPAATDTQYF,TGTGCCAGCAGCTTGCCACAACCAGCGGCCACAGATACGCAGTATTTT
TRBV7-6,TRBJ2-3,many,-,CASSFGTLTTDTQYF,TGTGCCAGCAGCTTTGGGACCCTGACCACAGATACGCAGTATTTT
TRBV12-3/TRBV12-4,TRBJ1-6,many,TRBD1,CASRATGGSSPLHF,TGTGCCAGCAGGGCGACAGGGGGCAGTTCACCCCTCCACTTT
TRBV27,TRBJ2-7,-,-,CASSLWAGNIDEQYF,TGTGCCAGCAGTTTATGGGCAGGGAACATCGACGAGCAGTACTTC
TRBV20-1,TRBJ2-2,-,TRBD1,CSARAGQAWGELFF,TGCAGTGCTAGAGCGGGACAGGCCTGGGGGGAGCTGTTTTTT
TRBV28,TRBJ2-7,few,-,CASSFYLYEQYF,TGTGCCAGCAGTTTTTACCTCTACGAGCAGTACTTC
TRBV20-1,TRBJ1-1,-,-,CSARVSGATEAFF,TGCAGTGCTAGAGTTTCAGGGGCCACTGAAGCTTTCTTT
TRBV14,TRBJ2-5,many,-,CASSHAQVFHF,TGTGCCAGCAGCCACGCCCAGGTTTTCCACTTC
TRBV30,TRBJ1-1,many,TRBD1,CAWSAGGAGTEAFF,TGTGCCTGGAGTGCAGGGGGCGCGGGCACTGAAGCTTTCTTT
TRBV3-1,TRBJ2-3,-,TRBD2,CASSQPSGAGGEDTQYF,TGTGCCAGCAGCCAGCCCTCTGGGGCGGGAGGAGAGGATACGCAGTATTTT
TRBV7-3,TRBJ2-1,many,TRBD2,CASSLLPSGRALGEQFF,TGTGCCAGCAGCCTGCTTCCTAGCGGGAGGGCCTTGGGTGAGCAGTTCTTC
TRBV6-1,TRBJ2-7,-,TRBD1,CASRNPGTGGYEQYF,TGTGCCAGCAGGAACCCCGGGACAGGGGGCTACGAGCAGTACTTC
TRBV28,TRBJ2-7,many,TRBD2,CASSGPGGGYEQYF,TGTGCCAGCAGTGGCCCCGGGGGGGGCTACGAGCAGTACTTC
TRBV5-1,TRBJ2-5,many,-,CASSLANSQETQYF,TGCGCCAGCAGCTTGGCCAACAGCCAAGAGACCCAGTACTTC
TRBV7-2,TRBJ2-1,many,TRBD2,CASSLAGLAGERYNEQFF,TGTGCCAGCAGCTTAGCGGGACTAGCGGGAGAGCGTTACAATGAGCAGTTCTTC
TRBV5-1,TRBJ2-3,many,TRBD2,CASSLTGGPGDTQYF,TGCGCCAGCAGCTTGACGGGAGGGCCAGGGGATACGCAGTATTTT
TRBV7-2,TRBJ1-5,-,-,CASIKRGSGQPQHF,TGTGCCAGCATCAAAAGGGGGTCAGGTCAGCCCCAGCATTTT
TRBV19,TRBJ2-1,few,TRBD2,CASSMSERGHNEQFF,TGTGCCAGTAGTATGTCTGAGCGGGGGCACAATGAGCAGTTCTTC
TRBV5-1,TRBJ2-2,many,-,CASSFSGTENTGELFF,TGCGCCAGCAGCTTCTCCGGGACTGAGAACACCGGGGAGCTGTTTTTT
TRBV28,TRBJ2-5,many,TRBD1,CASNTGVQETQYF,TGTGCCAGTAATACAGGGGTCCAAGAGACCCAGTACTTC
TRBV6-2/TRBV6-3,TRBJ2-7,many,-,CASTHRGRAYEQYF,TGTGCCAGCACCCACCGAGGAAGAGCCTACGAGCAGTACTTC
TRBV20-1,TRBJ2-1,-,TRBD1,CSAGTGEVSSYNEQFF,TGCAGTGCCGGGACAGGGGAAGTAAGCTCCTACAATGAGCAGTTCTTC
TRBV12-3/TRBV12-4,TRBJ2-1,-,-,CASSAGVPYNEQFF,TGTGCCAGCAGCGCAGGAGTCCCCTACAATGAGCAGTTCTTC
TRBV18,TRBJ2-2,-,-,CASSPGAGTGELFF,TGTGCCAGCTCACCAGGGGCCGGCACCGGGGAGCTGTTTTTT
TRBV5-1,TRBJ2-5,many,TRBD2,CASSLASGSEETQYF,TGCGCCAGCAGCTTGGCTAGCGGGAGTGAAGAGACCCAGTACTTC
TRBV30,TRBJ1-2,many,TRBD1,CASRGNTNYGYTF,TGTGCCAGCAGGGGGAATACGAACTATGGCTACACCTTC
TRBV18,TRBJ2-1,-,-,CASSPRGTDPNEQFF,TGTGCCAGCTCACCCCGCGGGACAGATCCCAATGAGCAGTTCTTC
TRBV9,TRBJ2-1,-,TRBD2,CASSPRLAGGNYSEQFF,TGTGCCAGCAGCCCCCGACTAGCGGGAGGCAATTACAGTGAGCAGTTCTTC
TRBV19,TRBJ1-1,-,-,CASSNPWGGGAYTEAFF,TGTGCCAGTAGTAACCCCTGGGGGGGGGGTGCGTACACTGAAGCTTTCTTT
TRBV28,TRBJ2-3,many,TRBD2,CASILGAGGTDTQYF,TGTGCCAGCATCCTGGGAGCGGGAGGGACAGATACGCAGTATTTT
TRBV20-1,TRBJ1-4,many,TRBD1,CSASTGGGEKLFF,TGCAGTGCCTCTACAGGGGGCGGTGAAAAACTGTTTTTT
TRBV30,TRBJ2-1,many,TRBD2,CAWSVWRETDEQFF,TGTGCCTGGAGTGTTTGGCGGGAGACCGATGAGCAGTTCTTC
TRBV6-4,TRBJ1-1,-,-,CASSDSSYSEAFF,TGTGCCAGCAGTGACTCGAGTTACTCTGAAGCTTTCTTT
TRBV29-1,TRBJ1-1,many,-,CSVGAGRNTEAFF,TGCAGCGTTGGGGCAGGGAGGAACACTGAAGCTTTCTTT
TRBV24-1,TRBJ2-1,few,-,CATSETPYNEQFF,TGTGCCACCAGTGAGACCCCCTACAATGAGCAGTTCTTC
TRBV28,TRBJ2-7,many,-,CASSLPGTITYEQYF,TGTGCCAGCAGCTTACCCGGGACCATCACCTACGAGCAGTACTTC
TRBV10-3,TRBJ2-7,few,-,CAISDQSDSYEQYF,TGTGCCATCAGTGATCAGAGCGACTCCTACGAGCAGTACTTC
TRBV7-9,TRBJ2-7,many,TRBD2,CASSLALAGGNEQYF,TGTGCCAGCAGCTTAGCTCTAGCGGGAGGGAACGAGCAGTACTTC
TRBV28,TRBJ2-7,many,TRBD1,CASRSGQGGEQYF,TGTGCCAGCAGATCGGGACAGGGAGGCGAGCAGTACTTC
TRBV13,TRBJ2-6,-,-,CASSLQGGANVLTF,TGTGCCAGCAGCTTACAGGGTGGGGCCAACGTCCTGACTTTC
TRBV7-3,TRBJ2-3,many,-,CASSPSSGEDTQYF,TGTGCCAGCAGCCCATCGTCCGGGGAAGATACGCAGTATTTT
TRBV4-1,TRBJ1-1,many,-,CASSQERRTSTEAFF,TGCGCCAGCAGCCAAGAAAGGAGGACGAGCACTGAAGCTTTCTTT
TRBV6-2/TRBV6-3,TRBJ2-3,many,TRBD2,CASSLGLAGVDTQYF,TGTGCCAGCAGCTTGGGACTAGCGGGAGTGGATACGCAGTATTTT